The rows below give T cell receptor beta chains drawn from one sample of a study of T cells in Graves' hyperthyroidism and ophthalmopathy. TCRdb used MiXCR to reprocess the multiplex PCR reads, holding one entry per CDR3 protein. This sample carries under 300,000 distinct CDR3 sequences, 20% to 25% of them seen once, and the ten largest clones take roughly 60%. The sample taken for sequencing was blood. The source is a man under 40 with Graves' ophthalmopathy. CDR3s include the opening cysteine and the closing phenylalanine or tryptophan. Fields, in order: D gene, V gene, clone size, J gene, CDR3 DNA, CDR3 protein. D genes are given only for firm matches. Only some rows state a clone size, as once, few, many or a class for expanded clones.

TRBD2,TRBV6-2/TRBV6-3,-,TRBJ2-3,TGTACCAGCAGTTACGGTGCACTAGCGGGAGTAACAGATACGCAGTATTTT,CTSSYGALAGVTDTQYF
TRBD2,TRBV6-1,-,TRBJ2-5,TGTGCCAGCAGTGGGCGACAGTCCGGGGGGGAGACCCAGTACTTC,CASSGRQSGGETQYF
TRBD2,TRBV20-1,few,TRBJ2-7,TGCAGTGCTAGAAGTTCTAGCGGGAGCACTAGCTTC,CSARSSSGSTSF
-,TRBV12-3/TRBV12-4,many,TRBJ1-2,TGTGCCAGCAGGAGGGCTGGGGCTAACTATGGCTACACCTTC,CASRRAGANYGYTF
TRBD1,TRBV28,-,TRBJ1-5,TGTGCCAGCAGACCCCGGACAGGTGGGAATCAGCCCCAGCATTTT,CASRPRTGGNQPQHF
TRBD2,TRBV10-3,few,TRBJ2-7,TGTGCCATCAGTGATCCCGGACGGACTAGCGAGGGTCTCGAGCAGTACTTC,CAISDPGRTSEGLEQYF
TRBD2,TRBV7-3,-,TRBJ2-7,TGTTCCAGCAGCGGGGGACAGGGGCTGACTAGCGGGAGGAGGTACGAGCAGTACTTC,CSSSGGQGLTSGRRYEQYF
-,TRBV12-3/TRBV12-4,-,TRBJ1-1,TGTGCCAGCAGAAAGGGGGACCCTGGGCCCTACACTGAAGCTTTCTTT,CASRKGDPGPYTEAFF
-,TRBV11-2,many,TRBJ1-2,TGTGCCAGCAGCTTAGATTGGAGTGTCGGTGGCTACACCTTC,CASSLDWSVGGYTF
-,TRBV11-3,many,TRBJ1-1,TGTGCCAGCAGCTTTGGGGCAGCGCTGAACACTGAAGCTTTCTTT,CASSFGAALNTEAFF
-,TRBV6-1,-,TRBJ1-5,TGTGCCAGCGGTCCGGGGAGCTATCAGCCCCAGCATTTT,CASGPGSYQPQHF
-,TRBV7-2,-,TRBJ2-2,TGTGCCAGCAGCTTCTTCACCGGGGAGCTGTTTTTT,CASSFFTGELFF
-,TRBV6-5,-,TRBJ2-1,TGTGCCAGCAGTTACTCGACGGGAGAGGGGTACAATGAGCAGTTCTTC,CASSYSTGEGYNEQFF
-,TRBV11-2,many,TRBJ2-3,TGTGCCAGCAGCTTATCACCTACGCAGTATTTT,CASSLSPTQYF